The rows below give T cell receptor beta chains drawn from one sample of a study of cytomegalovirus exposure and HLA in healthy donors. Only in-frame clones appear in the TCRdb table, and some are missing; sequencing was by immunoSEQ multiplex PCR. This sample yields about 190,000 clones, of which roughly 80% are seen a single time; about 2.4% belongs to the top ten. Sequences were obtained from PBMCs. All receptors derive from a woman aged 50 to 60 in good health and CMV-seropositive. CDR3s include the opening cysteine and the closing phenylalanine or tryptophan. A D gene is named only where the DNA matches it firmly. Not every row has a clone size; where given, it reads once, few, many or a size class.

v_gene,abundance,d_gene,j_gene,CDR3aa,CDR3nt
TRBV19,.,.,TRBJ1-2,CASSWGRRDRYGYTF,TGTGCCAGTAGTTGGGGGAGGAGGGACCGCTATGGCTACACCTTC
TRBV5-5,.,.,TRBJ2-5,CASSLSSWFSGGETQYF,TGTGCCAGCAGCCTCTCGAGTTGGTTTAGCGGTGGGGAGACCCAGTACTTC
TRBV11-1,.,TRBD2,TRBJ2-1,CASSPSGGPHYNEQFF,TGTGCCAGCAGCCCTAGCGGGGGCCCACACTACAATGAGCAGTTCTTC
TRBV11-1,.,TRBD2,TRBJ2-7,CASSLGLAGAYEQYF,TGTGCCAGCAGCCTAGGACTAGCGGGGGCCTACGAGCAGTACTTC
TRBV19,.,.,TRBJ1-1,CASSQGREAFF,TGTGCCAGTAGCCAGGGGCGTGAAGCTTTCTTT
TRBV11-3,.,TRBD1,TRBJ2-3,CASSPGQGQTDTQYF,TGTGCCAGCAGCCCCGGACAGGGGCAGACAGATACGCAGTATTTT
TRBV6-6,.,.,TRBJ2-3,CASSYPAKSADTQYF,TGTGCCAGCAGTTACCCAGCGAAATCGGCAGATACGCAGTATTTT
TRBV27,.,.,TRBJ1-5,CASSLRGGWQPQHF,TGTGCCAGCAGTTTGCGGGGGGGCTGGCAGCCCCAGCATTTT
TRBV6-1,.,TRBD1,TRBJ2-5,CASSSRDSQQETQYF,TGTGCCAGCAGTAGCCGGGACAGTCAGCAAGAGACCCAGTACTTC
TRBV11-1,.,TRBD1,TRBJ2-7,CASSPTGGSYEQYF,TGTGCCAGCAGCCCCACAGGGGGGTCCTACGAGCAGTACTTC
TRBV14,once,.,TRBJ2-7,CASSQLVGLEQYF,TGTGCCAGCAGCCAATTGGTCGGACTCGAGCAGTACTTC
TRBV18,.,.,TRBJ1-3,CASSPLRGTGNTIYF,TGTGCCAGCTCACCACTGCGGGGCACTGGAAACACCATATATTTT
TRBV18,.,TRBD1,TRBJ1-1,CASSRDRGRTEAFF,TGTGCCAGTTCACGGGACAGGGGGCGTACTGAAGCTTTCTTT
TRBV6-1,.,TRBD1,TRBJ2-1,CASSELAGGSSYNEQFF,TGTGCCAGCAGTGAACTCGCAGGGGGTAGCTCCTACAATGAGCAGTTCTTC